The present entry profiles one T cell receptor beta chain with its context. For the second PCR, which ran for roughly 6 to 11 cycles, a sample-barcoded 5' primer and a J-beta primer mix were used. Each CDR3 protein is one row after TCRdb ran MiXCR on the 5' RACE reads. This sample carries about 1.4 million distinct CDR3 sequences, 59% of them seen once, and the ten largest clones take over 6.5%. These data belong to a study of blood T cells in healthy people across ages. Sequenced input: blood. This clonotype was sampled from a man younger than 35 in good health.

This chain's CDR3 is CASRNLAGRSYEQYF. CDR3 DNA sequence: TGTGCCAGCAGGAATCTAGCGGGTCGCTCCTACGAGCAGTACTTC. This chain joins TRBV6-5 and TRBJ2-7, with 8 positions matching TRBD2. Losses at the gene ends were 6 bases for V and 0 bases for J; bases not matched to a gene: 7. CDR1 is MNHEY, CDR2 SVGAGI, per germline. The CDR3 has 15 residues.